This T cell receptor (beta chain) was captured by sequencing in a study of blood T cell repertoires in COVID-19 (dated by TCRdb to between 2020 and 2021). Some background on the complete study: The collaborator samples originated in the United States, Italy and Spain and spanned the acute and convalescent phases of COVID-19. Where available, HLA class I and class II types were obtained from metadata supplied by the sample provider rather than from assay-based typing. A freely available public database, intended as a resource for researchers studying the immune response to SARS-CoV-2, is where the repertoires were released. The dataset comprised deeply sampled blood TCRbeta repertoires from subjects exposed to, actively infected with, or recovered from COVID-19. The sample metadata nearly always contained a de-identified subject ID, COVID-19 status, age in years and sex. The prospective study material was composed of cDNA or gDNA derived from T cells, B-cell-depleted T cells, or PBMCs. Samples came from the ongoing ImmuneRACE study (first 160 participants) plus 1,254 subjects from 6 global collaborators.

The immunoSEQ Assay, a bias-controlled multiplex PCR, was used to amplify TCRbeta CDR3 regions from genomic DNA. The original methods were these. Within the assay, amplification of reference gene primers was used to estimate how many nucleated cells each sample contained. To quantify the absolute abundance of each unique TCRbeta CDR3 rearrangement, sequence reads were collapsed and filtered. For each sample, productive Simpson clonality was calculated as the square root of Simpson's diversity index across productive rearrangements. TCRdb's version of the immuneACCESS table is confined to in-frame rearrangements and falls short of the full clone set. An unresolved V gene accounts for under half of the shortfall where checked; the remainder is of unknown origin. For V, J and clone size, that table is used; D and trimming come from the DNA. This sample lists around 300,000 clones; about 87% were detected once. The top ten constitute less than 3% of the sample.

Participants in the prospective study were enrolled through a virtual design, were aged roughly 18 to 100 years, and lived in roughly 25 United States geographic areas. In the prospective study, cohorts were assigned on the basis of participant-reported clinical history obtained from a screening survey and a study questionnaire. Recovered participants in ImmuneRACE Cohort 3 were defined by two consecutive negative NP/OP PCR tests, clearance by a healthcare professional, or resolution of symptoms. In the prospective study, mobile phlebotomists collected whole blood, serum and a nasopharyngeal or oropharyngeal swab from each participant. Over a roughly two-month period, participants in the prospective study had the option of providing additional blood draws and questionnaires. Prospective study blood samples were shipped either frozen or at room temperature before DNA extraction. Compared with germline, V lacks 0 bases and J lacks 7 bases; bases without a gene match: 6. CDR1 is given as SGHKS and CDR2 as YYEKEE, both from the germline V gene (reference sequence). From the cysteine up to the phenylalanine, the CDR3 has a length of 15 residues. The kept DNA is CDR3 alone, 45 bases in frame from the first base.

About this clone itself: There is no known antigen for this receptor. Base qualities are not at hand, and no much larger clone is one base apart.

The research as a whole found: How much clinical and demographic metadata was included differed by source and by participant, and the metadata was provided uncurated.

Source material: PBMCs or T cells enriched from blood (not recorded which). This receptor was identified in a woman between 50 and 59 years old who had recovered from COVID-19. The chain is encoded by TRBV5-5 joined to TRBJ1-5; 8 bases in between match TRBD1. CDR3 loop: CASSLAPGGGQPQHF. The DNA sequence is given as TGTGCCAGCAGCTTGGCCCCAGGGGGCGGCCAGCCCCAGCATTTT.